The 32 T cell receptor beta chains below all came from one sample that was sequenced in a study of CD8 T cells in Susac syndrome. The RNA input was roughly 0.45 to 1 ug, and it was reverse transcribed with random hexamers. MiXCR, applied by TCRdb to the immunoSEQ multiplex PCR reads, yields one record per CDR3 protein. In the table there are roughly 150,000 distinct CDR3 sequences, approximately 92% of which are singletons. Sequencing used CD4+ T cells from PBMCs. These receptors were obtained from a human donor in good health.

The V gene is TRBV6-6, the J gene TRBJ1-2, with D perhaps TRBD1 (5 bases). This CDR3 region has 15 residues. Germline V CDR1 and CDR2: MNHNY, SVGAGI (reference sequence). V lost 2 bases and J lost 0, with 10 bases in between. In DNA, the CDR3 is TGTGCCAGCAGTTACCTGGGGGACTCTAACTATGGCTACACCTTC. This sequence encodes CASSYLGDSNYGYTF.

The chain uses TRBV10-3 and TRBJ2-2, with D perhaps TRBD1 (6 bases). Trimming removed 5 bases at V and 7 bases at J, with 11 bases between. The CDR3 sequence is 13 residues long. Per the germline V gene, CDR1 is ENHRY and CDR2 is SYGVKD. The CDR3 sequence is CAISISGDGELFF. The CDR3 DNA reads TGTGCCATCAGTATATCAGGGGACGGGGAGCTGTTTTTT.

The rearrangement links TRBV20-1 to TRBJ1-2; D is possibly TRBD1 (5 bases). This CDR3 contains 12 residues. Germline V gives CDR1 DFQATT, CDR2 SNEGSKA (reference sequence). V was pared by 8 bases and J by 2 bases, with 12 bases between. CDR3 coding DNA: TGCAGTACGGGGGGGGTCAACTATGGCTACACCTTC. Amino acids: CSTGGVNYGYTF.

This sequence joins TRBV6-1 and TRBJ2-3, with 12 bases matching TRBD2. The CDR3 is made up of 17 amino acids. The germline V gene encodes CDR1 MNHNS and CDR2 SASEGT. The V segment lost 6 bases and the J segment 4 bases; nucleotides outside the gene matches: 11. DNA for the CDR3: TGTGCCAGCAGGGCACTAGCGGGGGGCGTGTTCGCAGATACGCAGTATTTT. Translating gives CASRALAGGVFADTQYF.

This clonotype was counted a single time. The gene calls are TRBV3-1 and TRBJ2-5; D is unclear. Germline V gives CDR1 LGHDT, CDR2 YNNKEL (reference sequence). Trimming took 4 bases from V and 4 from J, leaving 13 bases between them. This CDR3 contains 14 residues. Here the CDR3 DNA reads TGTGCCAGCAGCCGCAATTCCCCCGGAGAGACCCAGTACTTC. Encoded protein: CASSRNSPGETQYF.

J is TRBJ2-7 and V is TRBV20-1, with D hard to call. This CDR3 is built from 15 residues. Trimming removed 4 bases from V and 0 bases from J, with 16 bases in between. The V gene's germline CDR1 is DFQATT and CDR2 SNEGSKA (reference sequence). This CDR3 is CSAIPGTPSSYEQYF. The DNA of the CDR3 is TGCAGTGCTATCCCAGGTACGCCAAGCTCCTACGAGCAGTACTTC.

J is TRBJ1-2 and V is TRBV25-1, with TRBD1 identical over 8 bases. J was trimmed by 4 bases and V by 3 bases; bases with no gene match: 4. Per the germline V gene, CDR1 is MGHDK and CDR2 is SYGVNS. CDR3 size: 14 residues. The CDR3 DNA reads TGTGCCAGCAGTGAGCTCGACAGGGGCTATGGCTACACCTTC. It codes for CASSELDRGYGYTF.

The chain links TRBV25-1 to TRBJ2-1; tentatively, D is TRBD1 (6 bases). The CDR3 is 16 amino acids. CDR1 MGHDK and CDR2 SYGVNS come from the germline V gene. V dropped 2 bases and J dropped 8 bases, with 19 bases sitting between them. CDR3 sequence: CASSEDRVRGWHEQFF. Written as DNA, the CDR3 is TGTGCCAGCAGTGAAGATCGCGTCAGGGGTTGGCATGAGCAGTTCTTC.

The rearrangement joins TRBV7-8 to TRBJ1-1, with 10 bases aligning to TRBD1. With 5 bases clipped from V and 0 bases from J, the junction kept 6 bases outside the gene matches. CDR3 length equals 16 residues. Germline V gene sequence: CDR1 SGHVS, CDR2 FQNEAQ. The CDR3 bases are TGTGCCAGCAGCCGCGGACAGGGGGGTTTGAACACTGAAGCTTTCTTT. Amino acids: CASSRGQGGLNTEAFF.

The V and J genes are TRBV3-1 and TRBJ2-3; D gene ambiguous. Germline V CDR1 and CDR2: LGHDT, YNNKEL (reference sequence). V lost 6 bases and J 6 bases, leaving 13 bases between the germline ends. The CDR3 extends over 13 amino acids. The CDR3 DNA follows: TGTGCCAGCAGACGAAGCACCTCGGATACGCAGTATTTT. Residues: CASRRSTSDTQYF.

The chain links TRBV6-5 to TRBJ2-3, with D uncertain. Looked up from germline, CDR1 is MNHEY and CDR2 is SVGAGI. V was shortened by 0 bases and J by 3 bases, with 4 bases between the two germline ends. The CDR3 runs 13 residues. The DNA of the CDR3 is TGTGCCAGCAGTTACTCGCCGACAGATACGCAGTATTTT. It is translated as CASSYSPTDTQYF.

This clonotype was found once. The chain is built from TRBV20-1 and TRBJ1-2, with 11 bases matching TRBD1. CDR3 length equals 16 residues. V shed 6 bases and J 4 bases; nucleotides not matched to a gene: 13. Germline V gene lookup returns CDR1 DFQATT and CDR2 SNEGSKA (reference sequence). The CDR3 reads CSATGTGGITVYGYTF. In DNA form, the CDR3 reads TGCAGTGCAACCGGGACAGGGGGTATCACAGTCTATGGCTACACCTTC.

The chain has TRBV20-1 and TRBJ2-6; no definite D call. V was trimmed by 6 bases and J by 0 bases, leaving 9 bases between them. Germline lookup yields CDR1 DFQATT and CDR2 SNEGSKA (reference sequence). The CDR3 has 14 residues. DNA of the CDR3: TGCAGTGCCCAACCGATCTCTGGGGCCAACGTCCTGACTTTC. Protein: CSAQPISGANVLTF.

The chain links TRBV10-3 to TRBJ2-2; D is uncertain. Looked up from germline, CDR1 is ENHRY and CDR2 is SYGVKD. CDR3 size: 14 residues. Trimming left V 5 bases short and J 2 bases short, with 9 bases between. Here the CDR3 reads CAISKGFNTGELFF. CDR3 in DNA: TGTGCCATCAGTAAAGGGTTTAACACCGGGGAGCTGTTTTTT.

A few counts support this clonotype. This chain uses TRBV3-1 with TRBJ2-2, with D tentatively TRBD2 (6 bases). CDR3 length equals 14 residues. In germline, CDR1 is LGHDT, CDR2 YNNKEL (reference sequence). Trimming removed 0 bases at V and 6 bases at J, with 8 bases between. The CDR3, as DNA: TGTGCCAGCAGCCAAGAGGGGGGAGCCGGGGAGCTGTTTTTT. This codes for CASSQEGGAGELFF.

The V gene is TRBV4-1, the J gene TRBJ1-2; weak D call: TRBD1 (5 bases). Looked up from germline, CDR1 is MGHRA and CDR2 is YSYEKL. Trimming took 0 bases from V and 0 from J, leaving 8 bases between them. This CDR3 contains 15 residues. In nucleotides, the CDR3 is TGCGCCAGCAGCCAAGATCGGGGCCCTAACTATGGCTACACCTTC. Amino acid sequence: CASSQDRGPNYGYTF.

The chain employs TRBV12-3 or TRBV12-4 and TRBJ1-6, with D hard to call. V was shortened by 4 bases and J by 0 bases, with 13 bases between the two germline ends. The CDR3 length is 17 residues. DNA for the CDR3: TGTGCCAGCAGTTCCCGCACCAGGAGCTCCTATAATTCACCCCTCCACTTT. The encoded protein is CASSSRTRSSYNSPLHF.

The rearrangement joins TRBV3-1 to TRBJ1-6; 8 bases match TRBD1. This CDR3 region has 14 residues. V was clipped by 2 bases and J by 7 bases; unmatched bases: 1. CDR1 and CDR2 from the germline V gene are LGHDT and YNNKEL (reference sequence). Written as DNA, the CDR3 is TGTGCCAGCAGCCAAAGGGACAGGAATTCACCCCTCCACTTT. Its protein is CASSQRDRNSPLHF.

The chain couples TRBV7-3 to TRBJ2-3; 7 positions match TRBD1. CDR3 size: 16 residues. V gave up 5 bases and J gave up 0 bases; unmatched junction bases: 8. The V gene's germline CDR1 is SGHTA and CDR2 FQGTGA. CDR3 nucleotides: TGTGCCAGCAGCCCCCTCGGACAGGTTAGCACAGATACGCAGTATTTT. Its translation is CASSPLGQVSTDTQYF.

J is TRBJ2-5 and V is TRBV5-1, with 7 bases lining up with TRBD2. From germline, CDR1 is SGHRS and CDR2 YFSETQ. The CDR3 length is 13 residues. V dropped 0 bases and J dropped 4; count of bases not matched to a gene: 0. In DNA form, the CDR3 reads TGCGCCAGCAGCTTGGGCGGGGGAGAGACCCAGTACTTC. Translated, it gives CASSLGGGETQYF.

The chain has TRBV9 and TRBJ1-2, with D hard to call. The length of the CDR3 is 13 residues. The V gene lost 0 bases and the J gene lost 5 bases, with 8 bases spanning the gap. Germline V gives CDR1 SGDLS, CDR2 YYNGEE. Here the CDR3 reads CASSVGVDYGYTF. For the CDR3, the DNA is TGTGCCAGCAGCGTAGGGGTAGATTATGGCTACACCTTC.

This clonotype was found once. The J gene is TRBJ2-6, the V gene TRBV6-5; D unresolved. The germline gives CDR1 MNHEY, CDR2 SVGAGI. The CDR3 is made up of 17 amino acids. V was shortened by 0 bases and J by 0 bases, with 9 bases between the two germline ends. Written as DNA, the CDR3 is TGTGCCAGCAGTTACTCTAGGGTGTCCTCTGGGGCCAACGTCCTGACTTTC. Translating it yields CASSYSRVSSGANVLTF.

The J gene is TRBJ2-3, the V gene TRBV7-2, with 9 bases lining up with TRBD2. The V segment lost 3 bases and the J segment 0 bases; nucleotides outside the gene matches: 7. The germline gives CDR1 SGHTA, CDR2 FQGNSA. This CDR3 is built from 17 residues. The CDR3 sequence is CASSLAGGARSTDTQYF. CDR3 bases: TGTGCCAGCAGCTTGGCGGGGGGGGCCCGCAGCACAGATACGCAGTATTTT.

With regard to this clonotype: The junction and the germline gene differ at one end; a read error may be behind it. V usage is TRBV29-1 and J usage is TRBJ2-1, with 13 positions matching TRBD2. This CDR3 contains 16 residues. Germline V gene data show CDR1 as SQVTM and CDR2 as ANQGSEA. The CDR3 nucleotides are TGCAGCGTTGTCGGGACTAGCGGGGCTCTGATAAATGAGCTGTTCTTC. It yields the protein CSVVGTSGALINELFF.

The chain couples TRBV29-1 to TRBJ1-1, with 7 bases that match TRBD1. The CDR3 consists of 14 residues. Trimming cost V 4 bases and J 4 bases; bases outside gene matches: 9. CDR1 and CDR2 (germline): SQVTM, ANQGSEA. CDR3: CSVAIDRVGTEAFF. The CDR3 DNA reads TGCAGCGTTGCTATTGACAGGGTAGGCACTGAAGCTTTCTTT.

J is TRBJ2-1 and V is TRBV6-6, with D unresolved. V was clipped by 2 bases and J by 2 bases, with 7 bases between them. The CDR3 loop spans 14 amino acids. CDR1 and CDR2 (germline): MNHNY, SVGAGI (reference sequence). CDR3 amino acids: CASSYRTAYNEQFF. In DNA form, the CDR3 reads TGTGCCAGCAGTTACAGAACGGCCTACAATGAGCAGTTCTTC.

This chain links TRBV6-1 with TRBJ2-2, with 8 bases matching TRBD1. Germline values: CDR1 MNHNS, CDR2 SASEGT. V shed 4 bases and J 5 bases; nucleotides not matched to a gene: 15. CDR3 length: 18 amino acids. The CDR3: CASSALLQGAGLTGELFF. The DNA for the CDR3 is TGTGCCAGCAGTGCCCTACTTCAGGGGGCTGGGTTGACCGGGGAGCTGTTTTTT.

The chain recombines TRBV7-3 with TRBJ2-5, with 9 bases lining up with TRBD2. The CDR3 runs to 17 residues. With V trimmed by 0 bases and J by 0 bases, 5 bases remained unmatched. The germline V gene has CDR1 SGHTA and CDR2 FQGTGA. CDR3 nucleotides: TGTGCCAGCAGCTTAACGGCTAGCGGGGCAAACCAAGAGACCCAGTACTTC. It translates to CASSLTASGANQETQYF.

V gene TRBV4-1 combines with J gene TRBJ2-3; D may be TRBD1 or TRBD2 (7 bases each). This CDR3 has 14 amino acids. Germline CDR1 MGHRA, CDR2 YSYEKL. V lost 0 bases and J 5 bases, leaving 9 bases between the germline ends. Here the CDR3 DNA reads TGCGCCAGCAGCCAAGACAGGGGGGGAGATACGCAGTATTTT. Protein: CASSQDRGGDTQYF.

V and J are TRBV9 and TRBJ1-6; maybe TRBD1 (6 bases). The V gene's germline CDR1 is SGDLS and CDR2 YYNGEE. CDR3 length: 18 residues. With 0 bases removed from V and 0 bases from J, the gap between germline ends came to 13 bases. The CDR3 is CASSVAPGVSSYNSPLHF. Here the CDR3 DNA reads TGTGCCAGCAGCGTAGCTCCAGGGGTGAGCTCCTATAATTCACCCCTCCACTTT.

This clonotype was seen only a few times. The chain combines TRBV2 with TRBJ2-2, with a tentative D call TRBD2 (6 bases). Per germline, CDR1 SNHLY and CDR2 FYNNEI. The CDR3 consists of 13 residues. Trimming took off 8 bases at V and 1 base at J, with 8 bases between the two ends. The CDR3 spells CASGGENTGELFF. In nucleotides, the CDR3 is TGTGCCAGCGGAGGGGAGAACACCGGGGAGCTGTTTTTT.

The chain uses TRBV23-1 and TRBJ1-2; D unclear. TRBV23-1 is noted as an ORF with a role that remains uncertain. This CDR3 spans 13 amino acids. Trimming shortened V by 4 bases and J by 0 bases, and 6 bases separated the two germline ends. The CDR3 reads CASSRRTNYGYTF. The CDR3 region has the DNA TGCGCCAGCAGTCGGAGAACTAACTATGGCTACACCTTC.